The text below deals with one TCR beta chain. The data derive from a study of shared T cell receptors in the human thymus. Germline CDR1 SQVTM, CDR2 ANQGSEA. With 3 bases clipped from V and 5 bases from J, the junction kept 10 bases outside the gene matches. This CDR3 is 15 amino acids long. TCRdb keeps only in-frame clones here, not all; method: immunoSEQ multiplex PCR. The sample holds hundreds of thousands of clones, around 87% seen once. A further study also used this sample, focusing on human thymus T cells.

This chain connects TRBV29-1 to TRBJ2-5; 9 bases are a match to TRBD2. This TCR was sampled from a boy under two years old with a congenital heart defect. The sequenced material came from thymocytes. The CDR3 DNA reads TGCAGCGTTGACGTAGGGCGGGAGGGCCTCGAGACCCAGTACTTC. Translation: CSVDVGREGLETQYF.